The source of this TCR beta chain is a study of control samples from healthy donors and cancer patients. Details on this clone: The identical CDR3 is also encoded by other nucleotide sequences in the sample.

Data came from immunoSEQ multiplex PCR; TCRdb stores just in-frame clones and leaves some out. This table has tens of thousands of clones, roughly 93% appearing once. In germline, CDR1 is MNHEY, CDR2 SMNVEV (reference sequence). The CDR3 totals 12 residues. Trimming cost V 2 bases and J 7 bases, with 6 bases left between them. This chain links TRBV27 with TRBJ1-5; D remains ambiguous. This clonotype was sampled from a woman in her thirties or forties with lung cancer. Sequenced sample: PBMCs. The CDR3 region has the DNA TGTGCCAGCAGTTTAAGAGGCCAGCCCCAGCATTTT. Amino acid sequence: CASSLRGQPQHF.